This T cell receptor (beta chain) was obtained from a study of blood T cells in healthy people across ages. At the level of the study: For every two T cells, template switching captured about one barcoded beta molecule.

Remarks on this clonotype: This may come from a read error, since a much larger clone is one base off.

For the second PCR, which ran for 7 to 11 cycles, a sample-barcoded 5' primer and a J-beta primer mix were used. TCRdb reanalysed the 5' RACE reads using MiXCR and keeps one entry per CDR3 protein. The sample includes hundreds of thousands of distinct CDR3 sequences, around 40% of them seen just once. The authors drew around 9.4 milliliters of peripheral blood from each donor. The germline V gene has CDR1 SGHRS and CDR2 YFSETQ. This CDR3 is 14 amino acids long. The sample was blood. This TCR derives from a woman aged 55 to 70 in good health. The rearrangement joins TRBV5-1 to TRBJ2-7; D is unresolved. Matching the DNA end better, TRBJ2-5 makes the J call doubtful. This CDR3 is CASSLGRPQETQYF. The CDR3 bases are TGCGCCAGCAGCTTAGGTCGGCCTCAAGAGACCCAGTACTTC.